This T cell receptor (beta chain) was sequenced in a study of HIV-infected children after antiretroviral therapy interruption. Study at large: Children's median ages were around 9.5 years and 8 years by group. Most children had recorded EBV and CMV exposure. Weeks 0, 12, interruption end (24 or 48), and about 3 years post-study gave interruption-arm samples. Overall study findings and caveats: The Gini coefficient of naive CD4+ repertoires rose, returning to baseline by 3 years.

Documented treatment: PENTA 11 planned treatment interruption arm or continuous ART arm. This clonotype was recorded many times. Its specificity is not known. The CDR3 extends over 14 amino acids. Germline CDR1 MNHNS, CDR2 SASEGT. J lost 5 bases, V lost 7 bases, and 9 bases had no gene match. Unique molecular identifiers were included in an RNA-based 3' RACE TCR library. TCRdb reanalysed the 3' RACE reads using MiXCR and keeps one entry per CDR3 protein. The data contain about 15,000 distinct CDR3 sequences, approximately 3% of them singletons. This TCR derives from a child aged 2-17 years with HIV. Sequenced material: CD45RA+ CD4+ T cells from PBMCs, taken from a donor given antiretroviral therapy, either interrupted or continuous. Regarding subset: naive CD4+ CD45RA+ CD45RO- T cells. This chain uses TRBV6-1 with TRBJ1-1; the match to TRBD1 covers 8 bases. CDR3 protein: CASMANTGGTEAFF. In nucleotides, the CDR3 is TGTGCCAGCATGGCCAACACAGGGGGTACTGAAGCTTTCTTT.